These 29 T cell receptor beta chains were sequenced from one sample in a study of blood T cell repertoires in COVID-19. Profiled with immunoSEQ multiplex PCR; TCRdb holds only in-frame clones, not every one. The table includes 100,000 to 130,000 clones, 89% detected once. Sequencing input: peripheral blood. Receptor source: a man in his forties with active or convalescent COVID-19.

The chain is built from TRBV7-2 and TRBJ2-7; 8 bases align to TRBD1. The CDR3 has 15 residues. V lost 1 base to trimming and J lost 2 bases; unmatched junction nucleotides: 4. Germline V gene lookup returns CDR1 SGHTA and CDR2 FQGNSA. The CDR3 sequence: CASSLGTGGPYEQYF. The DNA for the CDR3 is TGTGCCAGCAGCTTAGGTACAGGGGGGCCCTACGAGCAGTACTTC.

V gene TRBV5-1 combines with J gene TRBJ2-2; unclear D gene. Germline V gene data show CDR1 as SGHRS and CDR2 as YFSETQ. V lost 2 bases to trimming and J lost 2 bases, with 4 bases between them. The CDR3 loop spans 13 amino acids. The CDR3, as DNA: TGCGCCAGCAGCTTACAAAACACCGGGGAGCTGTTTTTT. It yields the protein CASSLQNTGELFF. Looking up the rest from reference TRBV5-1 and TRBJ2-2 gives the full variable domain: KAGVTQTPRYLIKTRGQQVTLSCSPISGHRSVSWYQQTPGQGLQFLFEYFSETQRNKGNFPGRFSGRQFSNSRSEMNVSTLELGDSALYLCASSLQNTGELFFGEGSRLTVL.

This chain joins TRBV28 and TRBJ1-3; 9 nucleotides agree with TRBD1. V dropped 2 bases and J dropped 4; count of bases not matched to a gene: 6. The CDR3 is 16 residues long. Germline-derived CDR1 and CDR2 are MDHEN and SYDVKM. Here the CDR3 DNA reads TGTGCCAGCAGTTTAGGGACAGGGCATTCCGGAAACACCATATATTTT. Translating it yields CASSLGTGHSGNTIYF.

V gene TRBV6-2 or TRBV6-3 combines with J gene TRBJ1-5, with D possibly TRBD1 on 6 matching bases. Germline assignment: CDR1 MNHEY and CDR2 SVGEGT. This CDR3 spans 15 amino acids. V was cut by 2 bases and J by 3 bases, with 11 bases left in between. The CDR3 DNA sequence: TGTGCCAGCAGTTACCCTGGACAGATCAATCAGCCCCAGCATTTT. It encodes CASSYPGQINQPQHF.

This sequence joins TRBV6-5 and TRBJ1-5; D ambiguous. The V end was cut by 5 bases, the J end by 1 base, with 12 bases between. Germline-derived CDR1 and CDR2 are MNHEY and SVGAGI. The CDR3 totals 15 residues. CDR3 nucleotide sequence: TGTGCCAGCAGTCGGGATAGTGGCAGCAATCAGCCCCAGCATTTT. It is translated as CASSRDSGSNQPQHF.

This chain joins TRBV27 and TRBJ1-2, with D possibly being TRBD1 (5 bases). The length of the CDR3 is 12 residues. With 6 bases removed from V and 6 bases from J, the gap between germline ends came to 11 bases. Germline V gene lookup returns CDR1 MNHEY and CDR2 SMNVEV (reference sequence). The CDR3 nucleotides are TGTGCCAGCAGGAAGATAGGGGATGGCTACACCTTC. Its protein product is CASRKIGDGYTF.

J is TRBJ2-4 and V is TRBV28, with TRBD1 matching 7 bases. This CDR3 region has 14 residues. V lost 11 bases, J lost 3 bases, and 10 bases stayed unmatched. Germline CDR1 is MDHEN and CDR2 is SYDVKM. The CDR3 loop reads CADTQTGLKNIQYF. For the CDR3, the DNA is TGTGCCGATACTCAGACAGGGCTCAAAAACATTCAGTACTTC.

The chain employs TRBV28 and TRBJ1-2; 8 positions match TRBD1. Per the germline V gene, CDR1 is MDHEN and CDR2 is SYDVKM. V lost 8 bases and J lost 6; bases outside the gene matches: 5. CDR3 length: 12 residues. Here the CDR3 DNA reads TGTGCCAGCGAAGACAGGGGTCATGGCTACACCTTC. Translating gives CASEDRGHGYTF.

The chain has TRBV7-9 and TRBJ1-6, with D possibly matching TRBD1 (6 bases). This CDR3 spans 12 amino acids. Trimming left V 5 bases short and J 8 bases short, with 7 bases between. Germline CDR1 reads SEHNR; CDR2 reads FQNEAQ (reference sequence). CDR3 sequence reads: CASSPGDSPLHF. In DNA form, the CDR3 reads TGTGCCAGCAGCCCAGGGGATTCACCCCTCCACTTT.

The V and J genes are TRBV7-3 and TRBJ2-1; D possibly corresponds to TRBD2 (6 bases). Trimming left V 4 bases short and J 8 bases short, with 15 bases between. This CDR3 has 14 amino acids. Germline V gives CDR1 SGHTA, CDR2 FQGTGA. CDR3 region: CASSSTGPGDEQFF. CDR3 nucleotide sequence: TGTGCCAGCAGCTCCACCGGCCCGGGAGATGAGCAGTTCTTC. The full variable domain, with the rest looked up from reference TRBV7-3 and TRBJ2-1, is GAGVSQTPSNKVTEKGKYVELRCDPISGHTALYWYRQSLGQGPEFLIYFQGTGAADDSGLPNDRFFAVRPEGSVSTLKIQRTERGDSAVYLCASSSTGPGDEQFFGPGTRLTVL.

The rearrangement links TRBV2 to TRBJ2-2; D may be TRBD2 (5 bases). Per germline, CDR1 SNHLY and CDR2 FYNNEI. V lost 8 bases, J lost 1 base, and 11 bases lay in between. The CDR3 has 14 residues. In nucleotides, the CDR3 is TGTGCCAGCCACGGGGTGGTGAACACCGGGGAGCTGTTTTTT. Protein sequence: CASHGVVNTGELFF.

V gene TRBV21-1 combines with J gene TRBJ2-5; TRBD2 reflects the table's D call only, with no check against the DNA. TRBV21-1 is tagged as a pseudogene. CDR3 length equals 16 residues. CDR3 in amino acids: CASSNQPRRGGKTQYF. CDR3 DNA sequence: TGTGCCAGCAGCAACCAGCCGCGACGGGGCGGGAAGACCCAGTACTTC.

This rearrangement joins TRBV5-1 to TRBJ2-3; D remains unclear. The V gene lost 3 bases and the J gene lost 6 bases, with 8 bases spanning the gap. Germline V gene data show CDR1 as SGHRS and CDR2 as YFSETQ. This CDR3 is 12 amino acids long. Written as DNA, the CDR3 is TGCGCCAGCAGCTCCACTACTGATACGCAGTATTTT. Amino acids: CASSSTTDTQYF.

V is TRBV23-1 and J is TRBJ1-3; 7 nucleotides match TRBD1. TRBV23-1 counts as an open reading frame of uncertain function. The CDR3 extends over 16 amino acids. V lost 1 base, J lost 9 bases, and 12 bases stayed unmatched. The CDR3 here is CASSQWEGGGRSTIYF. CDR3 coding DNA: TGCGCCAGCAGTCAATGGGAAGGGGGCGGGAGGAGCACCATATATTTT.

This chain links TRBV27 with TRBJ1-2, with 8 nucleotides matching TRBD1. Germline CDR1 and CDR2: MNHEY and SMNVEV (reference sequence). CDR3 length equals 16 residues. Trimming cost V 5 bases and J 7 bases; bases outside gene matches: 15. Written as DNA, the CDR3 is TGTGCCAGCAGTCAAACCCCAGGACAGGGTTCAAGTGGCTACACCTTC. This translates into CASSQTPGQGSSGYTF.

The chain has TRBV13 and TRBJ1-1, with D maybe TRBD1 (5 bases). The CDR3 is made up of 14 amino acids. The germline V gene has CDR1 PRHDT and CDR2 FYEKMQ (reference sequence). V lost 0 bases, J lost 4 bases, and 9 bases lay in between. The CDR3 sequence is CASSLGQGVTEAFF. The CDR3 DNA follows: TGTGCCAGCAGCTTAGGCCAAGGGGTCACTGAAGCTTTCTTT. The whole variable domain, filled in from reference TRBV13 and TRBJ1-1, reads AAGVIQSPRHLIKEKRETATLKCYPIPRHDTVYWYQQGPGQDPQFLISFYEKMQSDKGSIPDRFSAQQFSDYHSELNMSSLELGDSALYFCASSLGQGVTEAFFGQGTRLTVV.

The V call is TRBV7-6, the J call TRBJ2-7; D may be TRBD2 (6 bases). Trimming stripped 1 base from V and 6 bases from J, with 19 bases between. The germline CDR1 and CDR2 sequences are SGHVS and FNYEAQ. This CDR3 is built from 16 residues. CDR3 residues: CASSLDARGGISEQYF. Written as DNA, the CDR3 is TGTGCCAGCAGCTTAGACGCCCGGGGCGGGATTTCCGAGCAGTACTTC.

The chain has TRBV11-2 and TRBJ2-5; TRBD2 aligns across 9 bases. Germline loops: CDR1 SGHAT, CDR2 FQNNGV. This CDR3 is 18 amino acids long. The J segment lost 4 bases and the V segment lost 1 base, leaving 13 bases of the junction unmatched. In DNA form, the CDR3 reads TGTGCCAGCAGCTTAGTTTTAGAGCGGGAGGCCGTAGGAGAGACCCAGTACTTC. It specifies CASSLVLEREAVGETQYF. Variable domain in full (rest from reference TRBV11-2 and TRBJ2-5): EAGVAQSPRYKIIEKRQSVAFWCNPISGHATLYWYQQILGQGPKLLIQFQNNGVVDDSQLPKDRFSAERLKGVDSTLKIQPAKLEDSAVYLCASSLVLEREAVGETQYFGPGTRLLVL.

This clone showed up just once. This CDR3 is CASSPKRLAGGHEQFF. In DNA, the CDR3 is TGTGCCAGCAGCCCCAAGAGGCTAGCGGGAGGTCATGAGCAGTTCTTC. The chain employs TRBV7-2 and TRBJ2-1; 11 nucleotides line up with TRBD2. Germline V gene lookup returns CDR1 SGHTA and CDR2 FQGNSA. The CDR3 length is 16 residues. V dropped 5 bases and J dropped 8; count of bases not matched to a gene: 11.

This sequence joins TRBV5-6 and TRBJ2-5, with 8 bases lining up with TRBD2. With V trimmed by 0 bases and J by 2 bases, 6 bases remained unmatched. The CDR3 consists of 16 residues. The germline gives CDR1 SGHDT, CDR2 YYEEEE. The CDR3 DNA sequence: TGTGCCAGCAGCTTGGAGTTTGCGGGAGGACAAGAGACCCAGTACTTC. It yields the protein CASSLEFAGGQETQYF.

This chain uses TRBV19 with TRBJ1-1, with D unresolved. Deletions cut 1 base from V and 0 bases from J, with 3 bases between. The CDR3 is 13 amino acids. From germline, CDR1 is LNHDA and CDR2 SQIVND (reference sequence). The CDR3 reads CASSIGVNTEAFF. CDR3 coding DNA: TGTGCCAGTAGTATAGGAGTGAACACTGAAGCTTTCTTT. The whole variable domain, filled in from reference TRBV19 and TRBJ1-1, reads DGGITQSPKYLFRKEGQNVTLSCEQNLNHDAMYWYRQDPGQGLRLIYYSQIVNDFQKGDIAEGYSVSREKKESFPLTVTSAQKNPTAFYLCASSIGVNTEAFFGQGTRLTVV.

This clone was counted a few times. The chain employs TRBV6-4 and TRBJ2-1; 10 bases match TRBD2. Germline V gene lookup returns CDR1 MRHNA and CDR2 SNTAGT. The J segment lost 4 bases and the V segment lost 4 bases, leaving 4 bases of the junction unmatched. This CDR3 has 15 amino acids. CDR3 nucleotides: TGTGCCAGCAGTGTTCTAGCGGGGGAGTACAATGAGCAGTTCTTC. Residues: CASSVLAGEYNEQFF.

The chain joins TRBV4-1 to TRBJ2-7, with 8 bases aligning to TRBD1. The CDR3 is 15 residues long. From germline, CDR1 is MGHRA and CDR2 YSYEKL. The junction had 3 bases not matched to a gene; V was cut back by 2 bases and J by 0 bases. In DNA, the CDR3 is TGCGCCAGCAGCCAACAGGGGGCCGTCTCCTACGAGCAGTACTTC. It translates to CASSQQGAVSYEQYF.

The chain combines TRBV2 with TRBJ2-2, with TRBD1 identical over 8 bases. V shed 3 bases, J shed 4 bases, and the junction held 4 bases outside the gene matches. This CDR3 is built from 15 residues. Germline CDR1 is SNHLY and CDR2 is FYNNEI. This CDR3 reads CASSEGQDPTGELFF. CDR3 coding DNA: TGTGCCAGCAGTGAGGGACAGGACCCCACCGGGGAGCTGTTTTTT.

The chain has TRBV9 and TRBJ2-3; 9 positions agree with TRBD1. Germline assignment: CDR1 SGDLS and CDR2 YYNGEE. The trim removed 0 bases at V and 6 bases at J, leaving 14 bases unmatched. The CDR3 runs to 18 residues. The DNA of the CDR3 is TGTGCCAGCAGCGTAGAGGTATGGGGGGGACAGGGAATGGATACGCAGTATTTT. Its translation: CASSVEVWGGQGMDTQYF.

This chain connects TRBV5-4 to TRBJ1-1; D gene ambiguous. The CDR3 is made up of 14 amino acids. Trimming cost V 0 bases and J 0 bases, with 6 bases left between them. Germline lookup yields CDR1 SGHNT and CDR2 YYREEE (reference sequence). The CDR3 DNA reads as TGTGCCAGCAGCTTGGCCTCTATGAACACTGAAGCTTTCTTT. Encoded protein: CASSLASMNTEAFF.

The rearrangement links TRBV6-2 or TRBV6-3 to TRBJ2-1, with 7 bases fitting TRBD2. In germline, CDR1 is MNHEY, CDR2 SVGEGT. V gave up 0 bases and J gave up 4 bases; unmatched junction bases: 6. The CDR3 is made up of 16 amino acids. The CDR3, as DNA: TGTGCCAGCAGTTACTCGGCGGGAGAGGGATACAATGAGCAGTTCTTC. This translates into CASSYSAGEGYNEQFF.

The V call is TRBV3-1 (or the pseudogene TRBV3-2), the J call TRBJ1-2, with TRBD1 as a possible D gene (5 bases). Germline assignment: CDR1 LGHDT and CDR2 YNNKEL (reference sequence). The CDR3 loop spans 12 amino acids. Trimming shortened V by 4 bases and J by 4 bases, and 7 bases separated the two germline ends. The CDR3: CASSRTGYGYTF. The CDR3 nucleotides read TGTGCCAGCAGCCGTACAGGCTATGGCTACACCTTC.

The chain uses TRBV5-1 and TRBJ1-1, with D tentatively TRBD1 (5 bases). V dropped 0 bases and J dropped 1 base, with 10 bases sitting between them. The CDR3 has 15 amino acids. Germline-derived CDR1 and CDR2 are SGHRS and YFSETQ. The CDR3: CASSLVVGGNTEAFF. The CDR3 region has the DNA TGCGCCAGCAGCTTGGTAGTGGGGGGGAACACTGAAGCTTTCTTT.